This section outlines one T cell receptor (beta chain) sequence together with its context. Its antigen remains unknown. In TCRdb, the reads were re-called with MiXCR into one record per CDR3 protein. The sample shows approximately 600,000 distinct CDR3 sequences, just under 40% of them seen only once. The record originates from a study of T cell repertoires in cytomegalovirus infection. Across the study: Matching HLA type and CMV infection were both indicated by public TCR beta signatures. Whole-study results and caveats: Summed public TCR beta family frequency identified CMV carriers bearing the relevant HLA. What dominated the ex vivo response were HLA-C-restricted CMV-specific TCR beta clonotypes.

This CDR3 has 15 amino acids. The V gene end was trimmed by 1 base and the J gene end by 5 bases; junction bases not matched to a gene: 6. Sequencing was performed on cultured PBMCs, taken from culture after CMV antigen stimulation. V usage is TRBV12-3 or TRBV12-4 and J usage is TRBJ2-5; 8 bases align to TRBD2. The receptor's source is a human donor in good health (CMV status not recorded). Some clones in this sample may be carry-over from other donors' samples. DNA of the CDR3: TGTGCCAGCAGTTTAGGTATAGCGGGATGGGAGACCCAGTACTTC. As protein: CASSLGIAGWETQYF.